The 30 T cell receptor beta chains listed next were all sequenced from one sample in a study of T-cell memory formation after mild COVID-19. TCRdb processed the 5' RACE reads anew with MiXCR; each CDR3 protein has one entry. The table records roughly 240,000 distinct CDR3 sequences, 15% to 20% of them present only once. The sequencing input was PBMCs or a T cell subset sorted from them (not recorded which). The source is a man in his late teens or twenties who had mild COVID-19 (a few samples of this study predate the infection). Cell type and time point are not known.

In its sample, this clonotype was seen many times. J is TRBJ2-3 and V is TRBV12-3 or TRBV12-4; D remains unclear. The CDR3 runs to 14 residues. V lost 5 bases, J lost 5 bases, and 14 bases lay in between. The CDR3 is CASSQQRLGDTQYF. In DNA, the CDR3 is TGTGCCAGCAGTCAACAGCGTTTGGGAGATACGCAGTATTTT.

In its sample, this clonotype was seen a few times. The chain combines TRBV5-1 with TRBJ2-1; the match to TRBD2 covers 10 bases. This CDR3 contains 15 residues. The germline V gene encodes CDR1 SGHRS and CDR2 YFSETQ. J lost 8 bases, V lost 1 base, and 6 bases had no gene match. Written as DNA, the CDR3 is TGCGCCAGCAGCTTGCGAAGCGGGGGGGCCTATGAGCAGTTCTTC. Protein: CASSLRSGGAYEQFF.

The gene calls are TRBV18 and TRBJ2-5; D perhaps matches TRBD1 (5 bases). Germline CDR1 is KGHSH and CDR2 is LQKENI. The length of the CDR3 is 15 residues. The V gene lost 0 bases and the J gene lost 5 bases, with 13 bases spanning the gap. In DNA, the CDR3 is TGTGCCAGCTCACCACCAGGGGCCCTGCGGGAGACCCAGTACTTC. Protein: CASSPPGALRETQYF.

The chain uses TRBV19 and TRBJ2-7; D ambiguous. Germline CDR1 and CDR2: LNHDA and SQIVND (reference sequence). The CDR3 is made up of 13 amino acids. V lost 4 bases and J lost 4, with 11 bases in between. This CDR3 is CASSRGPHYEQYF. The CDR3, as DNA: TGTGCCAGTAGTAGAGGACCCCATTACGAGCAGTACTTC.

The rearrangement links TRBV18 to TRBJ2-1; 7 bases map to TRBD1. From germline, CDR1 is KGHSH and CDR2 LQKENI. The CDR3 is made up of 14 amino acids. J lost 9 bases, V lost 6 bases, and 11 bases had no gene match. The CDR3 loop reads CASSGTGVESEQFF. CDR3 bases: TGTGCCAGCTCCGGAACAGGGGTAGAGAGTGAGCAGTTCTTC.

This clonotype was seen more than once but under ten times. The rearrangement links TRBV6-5 to TRBJ2-1; TRBD2 aligns across 7 bases. V dropped 2 bases and J dropped 7; count of bases not matched to a gene: 5. CDR3 length equals 14 residues. Germline values: CDR1 MNHEY, CDR2 SVGAGI. The CDR3 DNA reads TGTGCCAGCAGTTACCCGGGACTAACTAATGAGCAGTTCTTC. It yields the protein CASSYPGLTNEQFF.

V is TRBV5-6 and J is TRBJ2-2, with TRBD2 identical over 7 bases. V dropped 4 bases and J dropped 5; count of bases not matched to a gene: 14. Germline V gene data show CDR1 as SGHDT and CDR2 as YYEEEE. The CDR3 consists of 17 residues. CDR3 DNA: TGTGCCAGCAGCCCGTTCGGGGGGAAGGGTTTGACCGGGGAGCTGTTTTTT. The encoded protein is CASSPFGGKGLTGELFF. The whole variable domain, filled in from reference TRBV5-6 and TRBJ2-2, reads DAGVTQSPTHLIKTRGQQVTLRCSPKSGHDTVSWYQQALGQGPQFIFQYYEEEERQRGNFPDRFSGHQFPNYSSELNVNALLLGDSALYLCASSPFGGKGLTGELFFGEGSRLTVL.

The sample holds many counts of this clonotype. V is TRBV6-5 and J is TRBJ1-6; no reliable D call. There are 12 residues in the CDR3. Trimming pared 10 bases from V and 9 bases from J, leaving 13 bases between. Per the germline V gene, CDR1 is MNHEY and CDR2 is SVGAGI. CDR3 sequence reads: CATSSRVSPLHF. The CDR3 nucleotides read TGTGCCACGTCCTCTCGGGTTTCACCCCTCCACTTT.

This clonotype was observed a few times. This sequence joins TRBV5-1 and TRBJ2-2; D is perhaps TRBD2 (5 bases). The CDR3 is 15 amino acids. Germline-derived CDR1 and CDR2 are SGHRS and YFSETQ. V shed 4 bases and J shed 6 bases, with 16 bases lying between them. Here the CDR3 reads CASSRNPSGPGELFF. CDR3 nucleotide sequence: TGCGCCAGCAGCCGCAACCCCAGCGGACCCGGGGAGCTGTTTTTT.

In its sample, this clonotype was seen a few times. The chain joins TRBV5-1 to TRBJ1-1; possibly TRBD1 for D (5 bases). Trimming took 4 bases from V and 2 from J, leaving 15 bases between them. The CDR3 is 15 amino acids. The germline gives CDR1 SGHRS, CDR2 YFSETQ. The CDR3 coding sequence is TGCGCCAGCAGCCTGGAGGGACCATTTAACACTGAAGCTTTCTTT. It specifies CASSLEGPFNTEAFF.

This clonotype was picked up many times. The chain has TRBV24-1 and TRBJ2-1; TRBD1 matches at 7 bases. The germline CDR1 and CDR2 sequences are KGHDR and SFDVKD. The V and J ends lost 6 bases and 3 bases, in that order; junction bases with no gene match: 4. The CDR3 consists of 14 residues. The DNA of the CDR3 is TGTGCCACCAGTCCAGGGGGTTTCTACAATGAGCAGTTCTTC. Translation: CATSPGGFYNEQFF.

This clonotype has a handful of counts. The V gene is TRBV7-3, the J gene TRBJ2-6; D gene ambiguous. The ends were cut back, 5 bases at V and 1 base at J, with 6 bases in the middle. The germline CDR1 and CDR2 sequences are SGHTA and FQGTGA. This CDR3 has 14 residues. Here the CDR3 reads CASSDRSGANVLTF. The CDR3 region has the DNA TGTGCCAGCAGCGATCGATCTGGGGCCAACGTCCTGACTTTC.

The chain recombines TRBV7-8 with TRBJ1-1; the match to TRBD1 covers 7 bases. Germline CDR1 is SGHVS and CDR2 is FQNEAQ. The CDR3 length is 14 residues. The V gene end was trimmed by 1 base and the J gene end by 11 bases; junction bases not matched to a gene: 10. The CDR3 here is CASSLGGDSSDAFF. In DNA form, the CDR3 reads TGTGCCAGCAGCTTAGGGGGGGACAGCTCGGATGCTTTCTTT.

The V call is TRBV29-1, the J call TRBJ2-3; D may be TRBD2 (6 bases). Germline CDR1 SQVTM, CDR2 ANQGSEA. Trimming stripped 4 bases from V and 2 bases from J, with 10 bases between. The CDR3 contains 13 residues. The CDR3 DNA sequence: TGCAGCGTTGGGCTAGCGCTCACAGATACGCAGTATTTT. This translates into CSVGLALTDTQYF.

In this sample, this clonotype turned up a few times. The genes are TRBV28 and TRBJ2-5; no definite D call. CDR3 length equals 14 residues. Deletions cut 6 bases from V and 3 bases from J, with 14 bases between. The V gene's germline CDR1 is MDHEN and CDR2 SYDVKM. CDR3 bases: TGTGCCAGCAGGAGGCGCCCGGTCAAAGAGACCCAGTACTTC. Translated: CASRRRPVKETQYF.

The chain uses TRBV11-3 and TRBJ2-3; D possibly corresponds to TRBD2 (6 bases). V lost 5 bases and J lost 5, with 14 bases in between. Germline V gene sequence: CDR1 SGHNT, CDR2 YENEEA. There are 14 residues in the CDR3. In DNA form, the CDR3 reads TGTGCCAGCAGCCCAGGGACTGGGGGAGATACGCAGTATTTT. It yields the protein CASSPGTGGDTQYF.

V is TRBV7-2 and J is TRBJ1-5; 8 nucleotides line up with TRBD1. The junction had 9 bases not matched to a gene; V was cut back by 7 bases and J by 7 bases. This CDR3 spans 14 amino acids. In germline, CDR1 is SGHTA, CDR2 FQGNSA. CDR3 protein: CASTPGQGRQPQHF. Here the CDR3 DNA reads TGTGCCAGCACCCCCGGACAGGGTAGACAGCCCCAGCATTTT.

The rearrangement uses TRBV5-1 and TRBJ1-4, with TRBD1 matching over 7 bases. The CDR3 consists of 15 residues. V lost 3 bases and J lost 5; bases outside the gene matches: 7. Germline loops: CDR1 SGHRS, CDR2 YFSETQ. The CDR3 is CASSSGQAINEKLFF. In nucleotides, the CDR3 is TGCGCCAGCAGCTCTGGACAGGCGATAAATGAAAAACTGTTTTTT.

The chain employs TRBV6-2 or TRBV6-3 and TRBJ1-1; D is possibly TRBD1 (5 bases). Trimming removed 7 bases at V and 13 bases at J, with 25 bases between. CDR1 and CDR2 from the germline V gene are MNHEY and SVGEGT. This CDR3 comprises 14 residues. The CDR3 region is CASNNRGVFGDLFF. CDR3 nucleotides: TGTGCCAGCAATAACCGAGGGGTTTTCGGAGATCTTTTCTTT.

The chain is built from TRBV12-3 or TRBV12-4 and TRBJ1-6; a possible D gene is TRBD1 (5 bases). The V end was cut by 2 bases, the J end by 9 bases, with 17 bases between. The CDR3 totals 16 residues. The CDR3 sequence is CASSLWSGAGASPLHF. The CDR3 DNA follows: TGTGCCAGCAGTTTATGGAGTGGGGCAGGAGCTTCACCCCTCCACTTT.

This clonotype came up many times. This chain links TRBV6-1 with TRBJ1-2, with unresolved D. This CDR3 has 15 residues. V was clipped by 1 base and J by 4 bases, with 13 bases between them. CDR1 and CDR2 (germline): MNHNS, SASEGT. The CDR3 loop reads CASSEGAGPGYGYTF. CDR3 bases: TGTGCCAGCAGTGAAGGGGCGGGCCCCGGCTATGGCTACACCTTC.

The chain links TRBV6-5 to TRBJ2-5; the D gene is possibly TRBD2 (7 bases). Per germline, CDR1 MNHEY and CDR2 SVGAGI. This CDR3 comprises 16 residues. The V gene lost 0 bases and the J gene lost 5 bases, with 16 bases spanning the gap. CDR3 residues: CASSYSIGGGPETQYF. DNA of the CDR3: TGTGCCAGCAGTTACTCGATTGGGGGGGGCCCGGAGACCCAGTACTTC.

J is TRBJ1-6 and V is TRBV5-6; TRBD1 is a possible D gene (5 bases). V was cut by 4 bases and J by 12 bases, with 8 bases left in between. Germline CDR1 and CDR2: SGHDT and YYEEEE. This CDR3 is 11 amino acids long. The CDR3 coding sequence is TGTGCCAGCAGCGTGCAGGGACCCCTCCACTTT. It yields the protein CASSVQGPLHF.

The genes are TRBV10-3 and TRBJ1-2, with 7 nucleotides matching TRBD1. V shed 8 bases, J shed 5 bases, and the junction held 8 bases outside the gene matches. This CDR3 region has 13 residues. Germline loops: CDR1 ENHRY, CDR2 SYGVKD. The chain's CDR3 is CAISGQDGYGYTF. For the CDR3, the DNA is TGTGCCATCTCCGGACAGGACGGGTATGGCTACACCTTC.

The rearrangement links TRBV6-6 to TRBJ1-5, with 8 positions matching TRBD1. Losses at the gene ends were 5 bases for V and 7 bases for J; bases not matched to a gene: 13. This CDR3 spans 16 amino acids. From germline, CDR1 is MNHNY and CDR2 SVGAGI (reference sequence). CDR3 in amino acids: CASSVTGGDRQQPQHF. CDR3 bases: TGTGCCAGCAGTGTGACGGGCGGGGACAGGCAACAGCCCCAGCATTTT.

J is TRBJ2-2 and V is TRBV27, with D maybe TRBD1 (5 bases). In germline, CDR1 is MNHEY, CDR2 SMNVEV (reference sequence). This CDR3 comprises 14 residues. V lost 8 bases and J 1 base, leaving 11 bases between the germline ends. Here the CDR3 reads CASGQGVNTGELFF. The CDR3 DNA reads TGTGCCAGCGGACAAGGCGTGAACACCGGGGAGCTGTTTTTT.

Only a few counts were recorded for this clonotype. The chain uses TRBV7-9 and TRBJ1-1; tentative D call: TRBD1 (6 bases). The CDR3 consists of 18 residues. V was trimmed by 1 base and J by 6 bases, leaving 24 bases between them. Germline V gene sequence: CDR1 SEHNR, CDR2 FQNEAQ (reference sequence). CDR3: CASSLVTGRSEFSPEAFF. The CDR3 nucleotides are TGTGCCAGCAGCTTAGTCACAGGGCGGAGCGAGTTTTCACCTGAAGCTTTCTTT.

V and J are TRBV7-2 and TRBJ2-4, with D perhaps TRBD1 (6 bases). The V and J ends lost 2 bases and 7 bases respectively, with 12 bases between them. Germline-derived CDR1 and CDR2 are SGHTA and FQGNSA. The CDR3 totals 14 residues. The CDR3 DNA reads TGTGCCAGCAGCTTAATGGGCCAGGGGAACATTCAGTACTTC. Encoded protein: CASSLMGQGNIQYF.

In this sample, this clonotype turned up a few times. The chain couples TRBV10-3 to TRBJ2-4, with D unresolved. CDR3 size: 14 residues. Germline V lookup: CDR1 ENHRY, CDR2 SYGVKD. V dropped 3 bases and J dropped 2 bases, with 8 bases sitting between them. DNA of the CDR3: TGTGCCATCAGTGATTCTGGGACCAAAAACATTCAGTACTTC. Residues: CAISDSGTKNIQYF.

J is TRBJ2-3 and V is TRBV4-3; D is ambiguous. This CDR3 region has 14 residues. V gave up 3 bases and J gave up 1 base, with 8 bases separating them. CDR1 is LGHNA, CDR2 YSLEER, per germline. This CDR3 reads CASSHSDGTDTQYF. In DNA, the CDR3 is TGCGCCAGCAGCCACAGCGACGGCACAGATACGCAGTATTTT.